The clone carrying this T cell receptor beta chain was detected many times. Trimming cost V 5 bases and J 3 bases; bases outside gene matches: 5. CDR1 MNHNS and CDR2 SASEGT come from the germline V gene. The CDR3 covers 15 residues. Using RNA template, CDR3s of TCR alpha and beta were amplified with iRepertoire arm-PCR. TCRdb passed the multiplex PCR reads through MiXCR, listing each CDR3 protein once. The data contain around 90,000 distinct CDR3 sequences, approximately 40% of them singletons. This record belongs to a study of glioma-infiltrating T cells. The receptor's source is a human donor with low-grade glioma or glioblastoma, undergoing nonglioma brain surgery, or in good health (not recorded which). V gene TRBV6-1 combines with J gene TRBJ1-3; 9 nucleotides line up with TRBD1. The sequenced sample consisted of glioma tissue, nonneoplastic brain tissue, or PBMCs (not recorded which). CDR3 DNA sequence: TGTGCCAGCAGTAACGGACAGGGGATTGGAAACACCATATATTTT. It encodes CASSNGQGIGNTIYF.